This T cell receptor (beta chain) was sequenced in a study of CD8 T cells in Susac syndrome. The germline V gene encodes CDR1 KGHDR and CDR2 SFDVKD. V gave up 4 bases and J gave up 2 bases, with 8 bases separating them. The CDR3 runs to 14 residues. The authors reverse transcribed roughly 0.5 to 1 ug RNA with random hexamers. One entry per CDR3 protein, called by TCRdb with MiXCR from the immunoSEQ multiplex PCR reads. This sample has approximately 110,000 distinct CDR3 sequences; 93% occur once, and the top ten carry approximately 0.31%. The material sequenced was CD8+ T cells from PBMCs. This chain connects TRBV24-1 to TRBJ1-5; no clear D. The clonotype was recovered from a human donor with multiple sclerosis. Written as DNA, the CDR3 is TGTGCCACCAGTGAAGATAGTCGCAATCAGCCCCAGCATTTT. Protein sequence: CATSEDSRNQPQHF.